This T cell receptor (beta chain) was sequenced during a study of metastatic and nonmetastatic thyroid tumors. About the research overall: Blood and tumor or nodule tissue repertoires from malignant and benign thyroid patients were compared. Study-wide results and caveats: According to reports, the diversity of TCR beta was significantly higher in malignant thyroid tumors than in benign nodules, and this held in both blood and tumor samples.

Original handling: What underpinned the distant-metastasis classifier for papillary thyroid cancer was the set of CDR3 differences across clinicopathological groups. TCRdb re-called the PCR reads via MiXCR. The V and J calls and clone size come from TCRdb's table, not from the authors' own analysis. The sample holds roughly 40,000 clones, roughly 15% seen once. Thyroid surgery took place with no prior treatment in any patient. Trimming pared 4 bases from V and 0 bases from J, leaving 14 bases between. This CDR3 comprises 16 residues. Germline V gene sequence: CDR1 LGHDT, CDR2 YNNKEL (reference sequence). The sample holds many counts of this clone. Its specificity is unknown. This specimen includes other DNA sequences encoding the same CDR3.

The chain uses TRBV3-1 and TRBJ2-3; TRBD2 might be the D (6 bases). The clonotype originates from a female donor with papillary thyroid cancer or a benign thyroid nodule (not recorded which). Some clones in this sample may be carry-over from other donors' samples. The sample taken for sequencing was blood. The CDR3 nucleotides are TGTGCCAGCAGCCGGAGGCTAGCGAGGAGCACAGATACGCAGTATTTT. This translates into CASSRRLARSTDTQYF.